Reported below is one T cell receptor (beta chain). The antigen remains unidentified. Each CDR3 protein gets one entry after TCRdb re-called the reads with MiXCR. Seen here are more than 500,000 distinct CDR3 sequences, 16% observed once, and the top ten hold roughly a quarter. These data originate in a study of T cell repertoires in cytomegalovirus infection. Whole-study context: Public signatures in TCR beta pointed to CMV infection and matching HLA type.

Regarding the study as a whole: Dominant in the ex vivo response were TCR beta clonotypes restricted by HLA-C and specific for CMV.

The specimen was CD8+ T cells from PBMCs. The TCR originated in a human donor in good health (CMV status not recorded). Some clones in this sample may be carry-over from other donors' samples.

The CDR3 sequence: CSARDRSREGGYTF. CDR3 DNA sequence: TGCAGTGCTAGAGATCGGTCCAGGGAGGGTGGCTACACCTTC. The chain recombines TRBV20-1 with TRBJ1-2; D may be TRBD1 (5 bases). Germline loops: CDR1 DFQATT, CDR2 SNEGSKA (reference sequence). The CDR3 totals 14 residues. V gave up 0 bases and J gave up 7 bases, with 15 bases separating them.